This T cell receptor beta chain came from a study of CD4 T cells in relation to SARS-CoV-2 and coronaviruses. Study information: PBMCs were cultured with antigen for nine to eleven days before TCR beta sequencing. Negative control cultures got HIV-1 Nef peptides or no peptide.

CD4+ T cells from unexposed donors were obtained before the COVID-19 pandemic (2011-2018). Isolation of CD4+ T cells took place after about 9 days in culture. The length of the CDR3 is 14 residues. The ends were cut back, 3 bases at V and 10 bases at J, with 15 bases in the middle. The germline V gene has CDR1 LNHDA and CDR2 SQIVND (reference sequence). A word on this clone: Its specificity is not known.

Whole-study results and caveats: Compared with monoreactive clones, crossreactive clones showed significantly weaker SARS-CoV-2 expansion.

Data came from immunoSEQ multiplex PCR; TCRdb stores just in-frame clones and leaves some out. The sample has around 18,000 clones; over 65% are singletons. The J gene is TRBJ1-4, the V gene TRBV19; D is unclear. The material sequenced was CD4+ T cells from PBMCs, cultured in vitro. This sequence was found in a human donor in good health. The CDR3 DNA sequence: TGTGCCAGTAGTATCTACACCTGGTCTGGAAAACTGTTTTTT. Its translation: CASSIYTWSGKLFF.